This is a list of T cell receptor beta chains from one sample in a study of cytomegalovirus exposure and HLA in healthy donors. This table comes from immunoSEQ multiplex PCR, and its TCRdb copy is limited to in-frame clones, with some not included. Recorded for this sample: some 130,000 clones. Sequencing used PBMCs. Receptor source: a woman in her fifties or sixties in good health and CMV-seronegative. The CDR3 runs from the conserved cysteine through the conserved F or W.

J gene,V gene,CDR3 length,CDR3 protein
TRBJ2-7,TRBV28,15,CASSYEGAGGYEQYF
TRBJ1-2,TRBV19,13,CASSIYGTGDYTF
TRBJ1-5,TRBV19,20,CASSIRRTPSLRHQDQPQHF
TRBJ1-4,TRBV7-2,16,CASSPTPGATNEKLFF
TRBJ2-5,TRBV6-1,15,CASREGTSYSETQYF
TRBJ2-1,TRBV10-3,15,CAISGGGERYNEQFF
TRBJ1-2,TRBV18,14,CASSPPTVNYGYTF
TRBJ2-1,TRBV7-9,16,CASSLGDRGINNEQFF
TRBJ2-7,TRBV10-3,17,CAISERIPGQGAVEQYF
TRBJ2-7,TRBV27,12,CASSLGGYEQYF
TRBJ2-1,TRBV6-5,12,CASSQTVNEQFF
TRBJ2-5,TRBV7-6,12,CASSSHQETQYF
TRBJ1-2,TRBV28,15,CASSPPGSGYYGYTF
TRBJ2-3,TRBV4-1,15,CASSQDLGQVRAQYF
TRBJ1-4,TRBV12-2,17,CASRPRGGTGGGEKLFF
TRBJ1-2,TRBV6-6,15,CASSYSQGAHYGYTF
TRBJ2-2,TRBV2,13,CASNTGPPGELFF
TRBJ2-7,TRBV5-4,15,CASSLAGTGSKEQYF
TRBJ1-5,TRBV28,14,CASLAAESHQPQHF
TRBJ1-5,TRBV4-1,15,CASSQGTGVRGPQHF
TRBJ1-2,TRBV28,13,CASRQTTNYGYTF
TRBJ2-2,TRBV19,17,CASSIEGGTPNTGELFF
TRBJ1-2,TRBV9,12,CASSAQGKGYTF
TRBJ2-1,TRBV7-3,16,CASSLRGGSSYNEQFF
TRBJ1-4,TRBV5-1,15,CASSLEGATNEKLFF
TRBJ1-1,TRBV4-1,13,CASSHSGDTEAFF
-,TRBV28,15,CASSVGTSGSYEQYF
TRBJ1-5,TRBV6-1,15,CASSDGGVRNQPQHF
TRBJ1-5,TRBV7-9,15,CASSPQGDSNQPQHF
TRBJ1-5,TRBV6-5,15,CASSYSGQGNQPQHF
TRBJ2-7,TRBV7-8,14,CASSRGTAPREQYF
TRBJ1-2,TRBV28,16,CASSYPTGGPNYGYTF
TRBJ1-1,TRBV18,14,CASSPPGQYTEAFF
TRBJ2-2,TRBV2,15,CASSYTSGGTGELFF
TRBJ1-6,TRBV5-1,16,CASSEQGGLGNSPLHF
TRBJ2-2,TRBV4-1,16,CASSREGDGPTGELFF
TRBJ2-6,TRBV13,18,CASSHRQGAFSGANVLTF
TRBJ2-3,TRBV6-1,15,CASKNSGIFGNTQYF
TRBJ1-1,TRBV6-1,13,CASSVRGNTEAFF
TRBJ2-2,TRBV2,15,CASTLSGMDTGELFF
TRBJ2-7,TRBV6-5,11,CASRRRDEQYF
TRBJ1-4,TRBV29-1,14,CSVGDSRIHEKLFF
TRBJ2-1,TRBV2,16,CASTFSGTSGSVEQFF
TRBJ1-5,TRBV18,13,CASSPGRDQPQHF
TRBJ2-3,TRBV6-4,14,CASSDSTGSDTQYF
TRBJ2-7,TRBV2,17,CASSVGMGGQATYEQYF
TRBJ2-2,TRBV20-1,11,CSALADRELFF
TRBJ1-5,TRBV27,15,CASSFEGHSNQPQHF
TRBJ2-7,TRBV9,15,CASSPTSGPSYEQYF
TRBJ1-3,TRBV18,15,CASSRDPSSGNTIYF
TRBJ2-3,TRBV7-6,15,CASSTGLAGLDTQYF
TRBJ1-2,TRBV19,15,CASSPTQTGNYGYTF
TRBJ2-1,TRBV9,15,CASSVAGGPSREQFF
TRBJ2-3,TRBV19,13,CASSIYTRDTQYF
TRBJ2-7,TRBV5-4,14,CASSLAGTSYEQYF
TRBJ1-5,TRBV2,11,CATGGNQPQHF
TRBJ2-3,TRBV18,16,CASSPRLAGATDTQYF
TRBJ2-7,TRBV9,15,CASSVAAGVAYEQYF
TRBJ2-3,TRBV12-2,23,CASRLRMGVTSGRERGSTDTQYF
TRBJ1-4,TRBV23-1,15,CASSQSQGWMEKLFF